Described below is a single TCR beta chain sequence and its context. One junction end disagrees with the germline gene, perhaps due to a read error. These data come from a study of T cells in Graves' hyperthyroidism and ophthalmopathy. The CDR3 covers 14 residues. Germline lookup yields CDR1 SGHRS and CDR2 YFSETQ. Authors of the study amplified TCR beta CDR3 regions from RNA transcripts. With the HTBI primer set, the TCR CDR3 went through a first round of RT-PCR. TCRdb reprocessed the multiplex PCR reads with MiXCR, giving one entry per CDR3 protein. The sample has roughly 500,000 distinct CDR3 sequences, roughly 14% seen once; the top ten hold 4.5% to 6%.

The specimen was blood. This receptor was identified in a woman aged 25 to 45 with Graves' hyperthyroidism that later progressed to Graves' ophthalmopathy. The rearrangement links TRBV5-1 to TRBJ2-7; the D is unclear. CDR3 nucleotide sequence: TGCGCCAGCAGGCGCACCGGAAATTCCTACGAGCTGTACTTC. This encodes CASRRTGNSYELYF.